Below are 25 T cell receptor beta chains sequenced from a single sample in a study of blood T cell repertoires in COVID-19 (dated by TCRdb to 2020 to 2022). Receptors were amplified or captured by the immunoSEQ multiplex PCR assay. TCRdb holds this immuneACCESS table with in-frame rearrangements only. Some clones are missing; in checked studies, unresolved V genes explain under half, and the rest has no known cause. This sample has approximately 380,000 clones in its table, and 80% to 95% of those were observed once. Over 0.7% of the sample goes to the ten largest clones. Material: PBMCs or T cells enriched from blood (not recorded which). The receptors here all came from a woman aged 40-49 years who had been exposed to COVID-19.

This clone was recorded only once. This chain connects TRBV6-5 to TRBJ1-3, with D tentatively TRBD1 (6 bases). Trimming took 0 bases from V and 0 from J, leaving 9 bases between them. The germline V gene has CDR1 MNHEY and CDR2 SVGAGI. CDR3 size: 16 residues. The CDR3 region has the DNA TGTGCCAGCAGTTACTCCGGCAGGGGCTCTGGAAACACCATATATTTT. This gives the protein CASSYSGRGSGNTIYF.

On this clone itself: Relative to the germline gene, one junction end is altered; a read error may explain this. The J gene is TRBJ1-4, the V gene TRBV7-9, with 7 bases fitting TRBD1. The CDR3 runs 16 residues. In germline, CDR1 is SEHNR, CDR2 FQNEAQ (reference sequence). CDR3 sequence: CAGSHGTDATNEKLFF. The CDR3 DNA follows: TGTGCCGGCAGCCACGGGACAGACGCAACTAATGAAAAACTGTTTTTT.

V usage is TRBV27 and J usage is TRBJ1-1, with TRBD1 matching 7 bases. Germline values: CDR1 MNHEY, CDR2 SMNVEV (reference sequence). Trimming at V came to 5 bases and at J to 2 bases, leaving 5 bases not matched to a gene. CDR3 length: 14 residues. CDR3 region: CASSAYRGNTEAFF. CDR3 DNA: TGTGCCAGCAGTGCCTACAGGGGAAACACTGAAGCTTTCTTT.

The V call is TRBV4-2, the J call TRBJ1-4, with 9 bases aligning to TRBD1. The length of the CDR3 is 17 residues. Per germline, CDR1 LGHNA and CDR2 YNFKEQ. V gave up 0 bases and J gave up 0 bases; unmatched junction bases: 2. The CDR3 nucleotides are TGTGCCAGCAGCCAAGATGGGGACAGGGCAACTAATGAAAAACTGTTTTTT. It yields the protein CASSQDGDRATNEKLFF.

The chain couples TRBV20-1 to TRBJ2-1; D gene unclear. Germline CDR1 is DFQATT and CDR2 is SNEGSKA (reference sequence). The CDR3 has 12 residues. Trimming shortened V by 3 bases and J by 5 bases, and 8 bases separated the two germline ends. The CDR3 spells CSASSPDNEQFF. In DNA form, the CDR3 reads TGCAGTGCTAGTAGCCCCGACAATGAGCAGTTCTTC.

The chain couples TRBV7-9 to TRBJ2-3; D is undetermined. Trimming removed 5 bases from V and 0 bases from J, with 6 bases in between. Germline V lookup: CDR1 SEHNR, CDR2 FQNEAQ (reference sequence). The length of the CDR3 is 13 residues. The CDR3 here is CASSRTSTDTQYF. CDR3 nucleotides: TGTGCCAGCAGCCGCACTAGCACAGATACGCAGTATTTT.

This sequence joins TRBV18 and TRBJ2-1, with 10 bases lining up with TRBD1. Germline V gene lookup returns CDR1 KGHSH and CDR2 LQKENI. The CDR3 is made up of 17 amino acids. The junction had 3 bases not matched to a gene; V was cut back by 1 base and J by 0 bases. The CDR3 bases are TGTGCCAGCTCACCACTCCGACAGGGGGCCTCCTACAATGAGCAGTTCTTC. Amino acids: CASSPLRQGASYNEQFF.

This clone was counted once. The CDR3 reads CASSTGISGNTIYF. For the CDR3, the DNA is TGTGCCAGCAGCACCGGGATCTCTGGAAACACCATATATTTT. The gene calls are TRBV2 and TRBJ1-3; D is unresolved. The germline CDR1 and CDR2 sequences are SNHLY and FYNNEI. V shed 6 bases and J shed 0 bases, with 9 bases lying between them. CDR3 length equals 14 residues.

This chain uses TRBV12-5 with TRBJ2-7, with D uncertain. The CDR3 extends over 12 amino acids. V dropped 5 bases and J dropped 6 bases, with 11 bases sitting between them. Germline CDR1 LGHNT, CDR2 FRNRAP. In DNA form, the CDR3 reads TGTGCTAGTGGTCCCCCGTCCGGCGAGCAGTACTTC. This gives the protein CASGPPSGEQYF.

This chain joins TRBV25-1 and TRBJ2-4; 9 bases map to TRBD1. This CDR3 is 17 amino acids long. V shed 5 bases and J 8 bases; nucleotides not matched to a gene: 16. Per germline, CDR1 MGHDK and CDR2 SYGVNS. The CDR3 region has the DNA TGTGCCAGCAGTTCCGGGACAGGGTGGGCCCTAGGAGACATTCAGTACTTC. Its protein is CASSSGTGWALGDIQYF.

CDR3 sequence reads: CASSPTWGGHYGYTF. In nucleotides, the CDR3 is TGTGCCAGCAGTCCGACCTGGGGGGGGCATTATGGCTACACCTTC. V and J are TRBV27 and TRBJ1-2; TRBD1 is a possible D gene (6 bases). The germline V gene encodes CDR1 MNHEY and CDR2 SMNVEV (reference sequence). The CDR3 is 15 amino acids. The V end lost 5 bases, the J end lost 5 bases, and 18 bases lay between the germline ends.

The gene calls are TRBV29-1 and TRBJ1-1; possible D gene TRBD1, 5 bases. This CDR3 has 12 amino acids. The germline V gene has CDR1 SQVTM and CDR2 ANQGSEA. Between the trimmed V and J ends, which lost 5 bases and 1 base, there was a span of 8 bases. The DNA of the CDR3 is TGCAGCGTTTTTCAGGGGAACACTGAAGCTTTCTTT. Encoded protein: CSVFQGNTEAFF.

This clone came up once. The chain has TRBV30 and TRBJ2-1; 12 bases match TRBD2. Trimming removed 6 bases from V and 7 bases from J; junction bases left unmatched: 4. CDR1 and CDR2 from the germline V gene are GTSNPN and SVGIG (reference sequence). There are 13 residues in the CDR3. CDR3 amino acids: CACLAGGPNEQFF. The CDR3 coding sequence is TGTGCCTGTCTAGCGGGAGGGCCAAATGAGCAGTTCTTC.

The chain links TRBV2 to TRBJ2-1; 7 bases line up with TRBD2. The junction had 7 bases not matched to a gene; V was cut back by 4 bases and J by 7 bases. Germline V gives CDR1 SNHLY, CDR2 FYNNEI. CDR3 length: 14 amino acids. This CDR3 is CASSGDGGRNEQFF. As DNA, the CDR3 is TGTGCCAGCAGTGGCGACGGGGGGAGGAATGAGCAGTTCTTC.

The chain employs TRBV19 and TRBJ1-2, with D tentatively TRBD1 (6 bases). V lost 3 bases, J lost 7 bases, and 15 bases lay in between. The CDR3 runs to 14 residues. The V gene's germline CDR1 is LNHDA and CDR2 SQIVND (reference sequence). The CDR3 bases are TGTGCCAGTAGTATCCCCGGACAGATCTCTGGCTACACCTTC. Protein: CASSIPGQISGYTF.

The CDR3 DNA reads as TGCGCCAGCAGTCCTATGGGAGTCTTTACTAGCTATGGCTACACCTTC. It specifies CASSPMGVFTSYGYTF. The chain is built from TRBV5-1 and TRBJ1-2; no firm D call. The V gene lost 5 bases and the J gene lost 4 bases, with 21 bases spanning the gap. This CDR3 region has 16 residues. The germline gives CDR1 SGHRS, CDR2 YFSETQ.

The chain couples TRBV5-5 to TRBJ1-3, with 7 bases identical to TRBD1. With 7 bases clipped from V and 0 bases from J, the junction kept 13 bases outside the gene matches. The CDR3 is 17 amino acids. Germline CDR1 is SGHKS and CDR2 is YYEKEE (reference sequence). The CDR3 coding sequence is TGTGCCAGCCGGGACAGTCCGTTATCGTACTCTGGAAACACCATATATTTT. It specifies CASRDSPLSYSGNTIYF.

CDR3 nucleotide sequence: TGTGCCAGCAGTGCAGTACAGGGTGGCTACACCTTC. It codes for CASSAVQGGYTF. The J gene is TRBJ1-2, the V gene TRBV6-2 or TRBV6-3, with D possibly being TRBD1 (6 bases). Germline V gene sequence: CDR1 MNHEY, CDR2 SVGEGT. CDR3 length: 12 residues. The ends were cut back, 5 bases at V and 7 bases at J, with 11 bases in the middle.

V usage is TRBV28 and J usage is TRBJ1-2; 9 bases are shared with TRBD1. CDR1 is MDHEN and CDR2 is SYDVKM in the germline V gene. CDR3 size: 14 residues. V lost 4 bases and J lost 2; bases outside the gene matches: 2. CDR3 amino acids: CASSSDRGNYGYTF. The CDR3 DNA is TGTGCCAGCAGTTCGGACAGGGGCAACTATGGCTACACCTTC.

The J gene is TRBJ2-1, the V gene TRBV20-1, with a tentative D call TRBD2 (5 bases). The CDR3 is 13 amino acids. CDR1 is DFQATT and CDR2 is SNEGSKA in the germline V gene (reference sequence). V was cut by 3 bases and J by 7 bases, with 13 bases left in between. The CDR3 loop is CSASLPGKNEQFF. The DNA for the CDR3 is TGCAGTGCTAGTTTGCCGGGGAAAAATGAGCAGTTCTTC.

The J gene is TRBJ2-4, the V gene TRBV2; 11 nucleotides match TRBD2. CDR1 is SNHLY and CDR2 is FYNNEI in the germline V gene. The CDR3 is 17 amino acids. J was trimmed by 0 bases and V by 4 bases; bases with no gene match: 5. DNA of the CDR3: TGTGCCAGCAGTGGGTTGCTAGCGGGGGGAGCCAAAAACATTCAGTACTTC. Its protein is CASSGLLAGGAKNIQYF.

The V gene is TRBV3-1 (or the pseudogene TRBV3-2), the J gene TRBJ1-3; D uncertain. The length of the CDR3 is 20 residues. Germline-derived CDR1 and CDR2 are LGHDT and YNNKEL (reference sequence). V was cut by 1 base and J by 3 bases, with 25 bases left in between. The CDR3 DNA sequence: TGTGCCAGCAGCCAAGTTTTGGGTTCTCCCCGCAATAGACTTGGAAACACCATATATTTT. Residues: CASSQVLGSPRNRLGNTIYF.

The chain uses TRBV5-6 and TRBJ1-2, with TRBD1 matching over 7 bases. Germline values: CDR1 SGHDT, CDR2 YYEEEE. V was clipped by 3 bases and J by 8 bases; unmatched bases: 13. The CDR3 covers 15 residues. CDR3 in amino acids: CASSSTDRERIGYTF. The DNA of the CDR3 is TGTGCCAGCAGCTCTACAGACAGGGAGAGAATCGGCTACACCTTC. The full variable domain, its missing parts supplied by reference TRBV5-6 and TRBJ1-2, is DAGVTQSPTHLIKTRGQQVTLRCSPKSGHDTVSWYQQALGQGPQFIFQYYEEEERQRGNFPDRFSGHQFPNYSSELNVNALLLGDSALYLCASSSTDRERIGYTFGSGTRLTVV.

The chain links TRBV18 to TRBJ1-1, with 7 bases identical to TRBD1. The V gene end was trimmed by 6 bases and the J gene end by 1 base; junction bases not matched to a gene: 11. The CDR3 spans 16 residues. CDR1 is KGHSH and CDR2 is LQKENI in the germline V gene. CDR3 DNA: TGTGCCAGCTCCGCGAGGACAGGCCAGAAGAACACTGAAGCTTTCTTT. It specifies CASSARTGQKNTEAFF.

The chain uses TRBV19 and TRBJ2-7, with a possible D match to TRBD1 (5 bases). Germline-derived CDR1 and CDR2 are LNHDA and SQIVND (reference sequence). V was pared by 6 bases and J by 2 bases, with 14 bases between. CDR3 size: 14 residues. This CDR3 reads CASSVERGPYEQYF. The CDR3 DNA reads TGTGCCAGTAGCGTGGAAAGGGGCCCCTACGAGCAGTACTTC. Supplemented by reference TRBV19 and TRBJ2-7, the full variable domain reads DGGITQSPKYLFRKEGQNVTLSCEQNLNHDAMYWYRQDPGQGLRLIYYSQIVNDFQKGDIAEGYSVSREKKESFPLTVTSAQKNPTAFYLCASSVERGPYEQYFGPGTRLTVT.